This T cell receptor beta chain was identified during a study of T-cell reconstitution after alpha-beta-depleted transplantation in children. Notes on this clonotype: Its antigen is not known.

Overall study results and limits: High day-60 TCRbeta diversity in some patients came from surviving recipient T cells and thymic progenitors. Newly made T cells mostly supplied T-cell counts and diversity one year after transplant. Several hundred expanded graft clones reportedly were the source of alpha-beta T cells about two months after transplant.

For TCRbeta, the library was prepared with unique molecular identifiers. MiXCR, run by TCRdb on the PCR reads, gives a single entry per CDR3 protein. The sample lists around 78,000 distinct CDR3 sequences; 13% to 15% were seen once. The specimen comprised PBMCs, mostly from graft donor cells, sampled 180 days after TCRalphabeta/CD19-depleted stem cell transplant. The sequence was obtained from a male patient aged 2 to 9 who had a stem cell transplant for acute lymphoblastic leukemia, so the T cells may come from the graft donor.

The CDR3, as DNA: TGTGCCAGCTCACCGGAAGGGGTTATCTATGGCTACACCTTC. It encodes CASSPEGVIYGYTF. The gene calls are TRBV18 and TRBJ1-2; possibly TRBD1 for D (5 bases). Trimming took off 3 bases at V and 4 bases at J, with 12 bases between the two ends. CDR1 KGHSH and CDR2 LQKENI come from the germline V gene. This CDR3 spans 14 amino acids.